This T cell receptor (beta chain) comes out of a study of response to subunit inactivated influenza vaccine. The ends were cut back, 6 bases at V and 6 bases at J, with 9 bases in the middle. Germline V gives CDR1 MNHNY, CDR2 SVGAGI (reference sequence). The CDR3 extends over 11 amino acids. From the RT-PCR reads, TCRdb called clonotypes with MiXCR, one entry per CDR3 protein. The data show 550,000 to 800,000 distinct CDR3 sequences, about 15% seen once. This clonotype was detected only a few times. Its antigen is still unknown. Study results and caveats: The study's authors posited that every seasonal influenza vaccination enlists few new T cells.

The sequence derives from a man aged 45-65 years who received an inactivated influenza vaccine. The chain is built from TRBV6-6 and TRBJ2-7, with D uncertain. This specimen consisted of PBMCs from blood, obtained approximately 15 days before vaccination. The CDR3 DNA follows: TGTGCCAGCAGCGCCCTTGTCGAGCAGTACTTC. It encodes CASSALVEQYF.